The 20 T cell receptor beta chains listed next were all sequenced from one sample in a study of blood T cell repertoires in COVID-19. The protocol was immunoSEQ multiplex PCR, while the TCRdb copy is restricted to in-frame clones and leaves out a portion. The data hold tens of thousands of clones, with about 90% observed a single time. Sequenced: peripheral blood. These TCRs come from a woman between 70 and 85 years old with active COVID-19.

The chain combines TRBV9 with TRBJ2-7; tentatively, D is TRBD1 (7 bases). This CDR3 has 14 amino acids. Germline CDR1 SGDLS, CDR2 YYNGEE. Trimming pared 4 bases from V and 7 bases from J, leaving 18 bases between. The CDR3 here is CASSPQGGGREQYF. As DNA, the CDR3 is TGTGCCAGCAGCCCCCAGGGGGGAGGAAGGGAGCAGTACTTC.

The chain couples TRBV6-5 to TRBJ2-3, with 7 bases aligning to TRBD1. Trimming cost V 6 bases and J 1 base; bases outside gene matches: 4. Germline CDR1 reads MNHEY; CDR2 reads SVGAGI. The CDR3 extends over 14 amino acids. The CDR3 nucleotides are TGTGCCAGCAGGGAGACAGGGCGCACAGATACGCAGTATTTT. Its protein is CASRETGRTDTQYF.

The chain combines TRBV5-4 with TRBJ2-7; 11 bases map to TRBD1. The V gene's germline CDR1 is SGHNT and CDR2 YYREEE (reference sequence). The CDR3 is made up of 15 amino acids. Germline trimming cut 3 bases from V and 5 bases from J; bases unmatched to any gene: 7. The CDR3 nucleotides are TGTGCCAGCAGCTCTATGGGACAGGGGGGCCACGAGCAGTACTTC. Encoded protein: CASSSMGQGGHEQYF.

The CDR3 coding sequence is TGTGCCAGCAGTGACCTAGCGGGGGGCACAGATACGCAGTATTTT. It is translated as CASSDLAGGTDTQYF. The chain uses TRBV2 and TRBJ2-3; TRBD2 matches at 10 bases. This CDR3 is built from 15 residues. V shed 3 bases, J shed 1 base, and the junction held 1 base outside the gene matches. Germline-derived CDR1 and CDR2 are SNHLY and FYNNEI.

In DNA, the CDR3 is TGTGCCAGCTCGCCTACAGGGGGCACTGAAGCTTTCTTT. Translation gives CASSPTGGTEAFF. J is TRBJ1-1 and V is TRBV18, with 8 nucleotides matching TRBD1. Germline CDR1 KGHSH, CDR2 LQKENI. This CDR3 contains 13 residues. The V and J ends lost 6 bases and 4 bases, in that order; junction bases with no gene match: 4.

The chain is built from TRBV27 and TRBJ1-1; D possibly corresponds to TRBD1 (6 bases). The germline V and J ends were trimmed by 6 bases and 4 bases, with 18 bases remaining between them. This CDR3 contains 15 residues. Looked up from germline, CDR1 is MNHEY and CDR2 is SMNVEV (reference sequence). In DNA, the CDR3 is TGTGCCAGCAGCTTCCAGGACAGACTTAGCACTGAAGCTTTCTTT. Translated: CASSFQDRLSTEAFF.

This sequence joins TRBV3-1 (or the pseudogene TRBV3-2) and TRBJ2-2, with 9 nucleotides matching TRBD1. Germline CDR1 is LGHDT and CDR2 is YNNKEL (reference sequence). The V and J ends lost 6 bases and 5 bases, in that order; junction bases with no gene match: 13. The CDR3 runs 17 residues. The CDR3 DNA reads TGTGCCAGCAGACGGGGGTCGGGACAGGGTAGAACCGGGGAGCTGTTTTTT. It codes for CASRRGSGQGRTGELFF.

V gene TRBV18 combines with J gene TRBJ1-6, with a possible D match to TRBD1 (5 bases). This CDR3 spans 16 amino acids. Germline CDR1 reads KGHSH; CDR2 reads LQKENI. V was shortened by 1 base and J by 7 bases, with 14 bases between the two germline ends. CDR3 protein: CASSPQGRGSNSPLHF. CDR3 nucleotides: TGTGCCAGCTCACCACAGGGTAGGGGATCCAATTCACCCCTCCACTTT.

The rearrangement joins TRBV7-9 to TRBJ2-2, with D possibly TRBD1 on 5 matching bases. Germline values: CDR1 SEHNR, CDR2 FQNEAQ (reference sequence). The CDR3 has 14 residues. The germline V and J ends were trimmed by 7 bases and 6 bases, with 15 bases remaining between them. The CDR3 bases are TGTGCCAGCATCTACTCGTCAGGGTCCGGGGAGCTGTTTTTT. Translation: CASIYSSGSGELFF.

The chain carries TRBV7-2 and TRBJ2-5; tentative D call: TRBD2 (6 bases). Germline V CDR1 and CDR2: SGHTA, FQGNSA. Deletions cut 5 bases from V and 1 base from J, with 14 bases between. The CDR3 runs 15 residues. CDR3 sequence reads: CASSPMWTIQETQYF. The DNA of the CDR3 is TGTGCCAGCAGCCCAATGTGGACTATCCAAGAGACCCAGTACTTC.

The V and J genes are TRBV7-8 and TRBJ2-7; possible D gene TRBD2, 5 bases. CDR3 size: 16 residues. The V end was cut by 0 bases, the J end by 5 bases, with 17 bases between. Germline loops: CDR1 SGHVS, CDR2 FQNEAQ. CDR3 DNA: TGTGCCAGCAGCTTAGCTTTCACGGGGTGGTTCGACGAGCAGTACTTC. It is translated as CASSLAFTGWFDEQYF.

This clone was recorded once. V gene TRBV7-8 combines with J gene TRBJ2-3, with no clear D. CDR3 length: 14 amino acids. CDR1 is SGHVS, CDR2 FQNEAQ, per germline. Trimming took off 1 base at V and 1 base at J, with 6 bases between the two ends. The CDR3 sequence: CASSLDTGTDTQYF. The CDR3 nucleotides are TGTGCCAGCAGCTTAGATACGGGCACAGATACGCAGTATTTT.

Note on this clone: The sample holds other DNA sequences that translate to the same CDR3. V and J are TRBV28 and TRBJ1-1, with TRBD1 identical over 10 bases. This CDR3 spans 14 amino acids. Germline trimming cut 4 bases from V and 3 bases from J; bases unmatched to any gene: 2. The germline CDR1 and CDR2 sequences are MDHEN and SYDVKM. The CDR3 coding sequence is TGTGCCAGCAGTTCTGGACAGGGGGACACTGAAGCTTTCTTT. It is translated as CASSSGQGDTEAFF.

The chain uses TRBV7-2 and TRBJ2-4, with 9 positions matching TRBD1. The junction had 11 bases not matched to a gene; V was cut back by 5 bases and J by 9 bases. Germline values: CDR1 SGHTA, CDR2 FQGNSA. This CDR3 has 15 residues. CDR3 nucleotide sequence: TGTGCCAGCAGCCCTCCCGGGACAGGGTCAGCCATTCAGTACTTC. Translating it yields CASSPPGTGSAIQYF.

The chain carries TRBV7-9 and TRBJ2-7; no clear D. In germline, CDR1 is SEHNR, CDR2 FQNEAQ (reference sequence). This CDR3 has 12 amino acids. Trimming pared 4 bases from V and 6 bases from J, leaving 10 bases between. CDR3 in DNA: TGTGCCAGCAGCTCATATGCCGGCGAGCAGTACTTC. Translation gives CASSSYAGEQYF.

The V call is TRBV7-3, the J call TRBJ2-3; TRBD2 matches at 12 bases. Per the germline V gene, CDR1 is SGHTA and CDR2 is FQGTGA. The V and J ends lost 8 bases and 6 bases, in that order; junction bases with no gene match: 12. The CDR3 runs to 16 residues. The CDR3 DNA reads as TGTGCCAGCTCCTTGACTAGCGGGGGATTGGAGGATACGCAGTATTTT. This translates into CASSLTSGGLEDTQYF.

The chain combines TRBV30 with TRBJ2-3, with D possibly TRBD1 on 7 matching bases. The V gene's germline CDR1 is GTSNPN and CDR2 SVGIG (reference sequence). This CDR3 comprises 17 residues. Trimming removed 0 bases at V and 2 bases at J, with 18 bases between. CDR3: CAWSVQPRGVITDTQYF. The CDR3 coding sequence is TGTGCCTGGAGTGTACAACCCAGGGGGGTCATCACAGATACGCAGTATTTT.

This chain joins TRBV7-2 and TRBJ2-1; 10 bases match TRBD2. CDR1 and CDR2 from the germline V gene are SGHTA and FQGNSA. The CDR3 runs to 18 residues. Losses at the gene ends were 3 bases for V and 8 bases for J; bases not matched to a gene: 16. CDR3 residues: CASSLIPAGSGGVHEQFF. The CDR3 DNA sequence: TGTGCCAGCAGCTTGATCCCAGCGGGCAGCGGGGGGGTCCATGAGCAGTTCTTC.

The gene calls are TRBV11-3 and TRBJ2-5; D might be TRBD2 (6 bases). This CDR3 contains 13 residues. Germline lookup yields CDR1 SGHNT and CDR2 YENEEA. V was cut by 5 bases and J by 9 bases, with 16 bases left in between. CDR3 sequence: CASSVGGLGAQYF. DNA of the CDR3: TGTGCCAGCAGCGTCGGGGGTCTAGGAGCCCAGTACTTC.

This clone occurred a few times. The gene calls are TRBV11-2 and TRBJ2-3, with D hard to call. CDR1 is SGHAT, CDR2 FQNNGV, per germline. Trimming took off 4 bases at V and 7 bases at J, with 15 bases between the two ends. The CDR3 spans 14 residues. This CDR3 is CASSSRIVVYTQYF. The DNA for the CDR3 is TGTGCCAGCAGCTCTAGAATAGTCGTTTATACGCAGTATTTT.